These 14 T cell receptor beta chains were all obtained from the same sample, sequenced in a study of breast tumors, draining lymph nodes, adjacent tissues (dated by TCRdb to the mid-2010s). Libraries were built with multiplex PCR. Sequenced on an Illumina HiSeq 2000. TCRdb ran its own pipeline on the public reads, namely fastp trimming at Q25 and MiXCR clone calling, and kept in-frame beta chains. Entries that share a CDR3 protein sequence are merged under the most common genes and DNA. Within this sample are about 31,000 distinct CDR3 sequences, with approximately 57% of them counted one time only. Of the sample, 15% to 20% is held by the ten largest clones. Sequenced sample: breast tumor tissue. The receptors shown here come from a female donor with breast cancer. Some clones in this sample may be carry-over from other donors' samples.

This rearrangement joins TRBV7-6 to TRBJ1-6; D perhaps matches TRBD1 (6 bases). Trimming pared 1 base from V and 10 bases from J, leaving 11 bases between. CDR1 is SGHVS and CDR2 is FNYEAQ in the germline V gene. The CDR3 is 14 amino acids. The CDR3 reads CASSLDGGRSPLHF. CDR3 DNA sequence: TGTGCCAGCAGCTTAGACGGGGGCCGGTCACCCCTCCACTTT.

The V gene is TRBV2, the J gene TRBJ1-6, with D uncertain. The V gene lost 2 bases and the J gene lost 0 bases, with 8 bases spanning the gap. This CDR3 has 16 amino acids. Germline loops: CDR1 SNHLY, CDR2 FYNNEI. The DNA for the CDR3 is TGTGCCAGCAGTGAAAGGGCGAGCTCCTATAATTCACCCCTCCACTTT. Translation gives CASSERASSYNSPLHF. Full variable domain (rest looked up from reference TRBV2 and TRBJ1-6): EPEVTQTPSHQVTQMGQEVILRCVPISNHLYFYWYRQILGQKVEFLVSFYNNEISEKSEIFDDQFSVERPDGSNFTLKIRSTKLEDSAMYFCASSERASSYNSPLHFGNGTRLTVT.

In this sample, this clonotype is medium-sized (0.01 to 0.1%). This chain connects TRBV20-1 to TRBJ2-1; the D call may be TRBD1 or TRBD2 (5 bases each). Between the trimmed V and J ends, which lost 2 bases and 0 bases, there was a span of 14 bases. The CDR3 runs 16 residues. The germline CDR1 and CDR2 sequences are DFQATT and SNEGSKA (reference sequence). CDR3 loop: CSARSQVGDSYNEQFF. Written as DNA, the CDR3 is TGCAGTGCTAGAAGCCAGGTGGGGGACTCCTACAATGAGCAGTTCTTC.

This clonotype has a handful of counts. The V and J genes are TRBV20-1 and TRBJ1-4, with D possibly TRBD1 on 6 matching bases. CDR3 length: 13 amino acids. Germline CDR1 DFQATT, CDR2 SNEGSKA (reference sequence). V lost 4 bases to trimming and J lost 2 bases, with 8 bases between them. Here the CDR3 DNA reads TGCAGTGCTAACAGGGCGACTAATGAAAAACTGTTTTTT. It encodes CSANRATNEKLFF.

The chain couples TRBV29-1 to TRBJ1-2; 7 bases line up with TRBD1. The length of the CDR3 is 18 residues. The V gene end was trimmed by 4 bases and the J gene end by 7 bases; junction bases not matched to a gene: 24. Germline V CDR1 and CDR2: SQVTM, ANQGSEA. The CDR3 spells CSVGPGQSSRTSTGGYTF. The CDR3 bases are TGCAGCGTTGGTCCGGGACAGTCTTCTCGAACCTCGACCGGTGGCTACACCTTC.

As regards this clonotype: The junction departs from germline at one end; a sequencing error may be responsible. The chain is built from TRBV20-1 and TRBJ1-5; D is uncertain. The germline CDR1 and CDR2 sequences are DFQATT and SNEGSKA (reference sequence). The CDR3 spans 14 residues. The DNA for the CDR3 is TGTAGTGCTAGAGGCCAGACTTTCAATCAGCCCCAGCGTTTT. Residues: CSARGQTFNQPQRF.

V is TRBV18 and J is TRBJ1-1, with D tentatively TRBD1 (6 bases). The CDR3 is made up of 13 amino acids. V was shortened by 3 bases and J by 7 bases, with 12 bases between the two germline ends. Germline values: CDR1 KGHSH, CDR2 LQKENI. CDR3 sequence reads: CASSPGQPDEAFF. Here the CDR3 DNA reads TGTGCCAGCTCACCCGGACAGCCAGATGAAGCTTTCTTT.

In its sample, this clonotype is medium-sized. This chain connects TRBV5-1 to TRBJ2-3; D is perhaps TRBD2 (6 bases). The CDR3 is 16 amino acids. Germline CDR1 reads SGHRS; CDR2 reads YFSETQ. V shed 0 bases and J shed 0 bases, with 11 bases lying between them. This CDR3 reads CASSLGLARSTDTQYF. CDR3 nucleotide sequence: TGCGCCAGCAGCTTGGGCCTAGCGAGAAGCACAGATACGCAGTATTTT. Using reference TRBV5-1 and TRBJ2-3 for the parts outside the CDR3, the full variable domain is KAGVTQTPRYLIKTRGQQVTLSCSPISGHRSVSWYQQTPGQGLQFLFEYFSETQRNKGNFPGRFSGRQFSNSRSEMNVSTLELGDSALYLCASSLGLARSTDTQYFGPGTRLTVL.

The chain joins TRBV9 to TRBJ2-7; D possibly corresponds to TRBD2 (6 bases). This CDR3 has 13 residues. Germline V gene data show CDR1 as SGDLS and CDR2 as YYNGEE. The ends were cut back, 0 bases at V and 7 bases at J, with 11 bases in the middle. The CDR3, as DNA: TGTGCCAGCAGCGTAGCTGGAGGGAGGGAGCAGTACTTC. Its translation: CASSVAGGREQYF.

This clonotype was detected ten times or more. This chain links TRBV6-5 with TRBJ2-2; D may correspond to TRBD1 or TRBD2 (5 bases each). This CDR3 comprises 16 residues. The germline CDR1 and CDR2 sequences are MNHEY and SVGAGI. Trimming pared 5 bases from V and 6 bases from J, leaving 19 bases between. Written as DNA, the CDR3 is TGTGCCAGCAGTCCGGGGAGAGAGGGGAGAGCCGGGGAGCTGTTTTTT. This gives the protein CASSPGREGRAGELFF.

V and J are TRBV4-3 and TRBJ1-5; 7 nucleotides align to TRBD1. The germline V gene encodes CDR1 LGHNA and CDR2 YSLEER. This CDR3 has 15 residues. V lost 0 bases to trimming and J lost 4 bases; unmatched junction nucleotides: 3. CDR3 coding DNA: TGCGCCAGCAGCCAAGATCCAGGGGGAAATCAGCCCCAGCATTTT. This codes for CASSQDPGGNQPQHF.

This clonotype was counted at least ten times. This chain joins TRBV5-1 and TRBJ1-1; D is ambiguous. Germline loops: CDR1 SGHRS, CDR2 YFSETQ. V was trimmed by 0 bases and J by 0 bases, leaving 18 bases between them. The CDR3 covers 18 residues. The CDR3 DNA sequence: TGCGCCAGCAGCTTGGCCCTGCCAGGACGGAATATGAACACTGAAGCTTTCTTT. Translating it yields CASSLALPGRNMNTEAFF.

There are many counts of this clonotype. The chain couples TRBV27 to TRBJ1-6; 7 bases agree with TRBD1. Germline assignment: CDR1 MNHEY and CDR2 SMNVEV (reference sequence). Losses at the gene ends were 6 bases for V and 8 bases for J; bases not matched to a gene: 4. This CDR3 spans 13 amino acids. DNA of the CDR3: TGTGCCAGCAGGGGGACAGCTCATTCACCCCTCCACTTT. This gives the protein CASRGTAHSPLHF.

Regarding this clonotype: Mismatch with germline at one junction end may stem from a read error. This chain's CDR3 is CAGSPTGVHSPLHF. The CDR3 coding sequence is TGCGCCGGCAGCCCGACAGGGGTGCATTCACCCCTCCACTTT. The rearrangement uses TRBV27 and TRBJ1-6; 8 positions match TRBD1. The CDR3 has 14 amino acids. Germline CDR1 is MNHEY and CDR2 is SMNVEV (reference sequence).